This TCR beta chain was captured in a study of cytomegalovirus exposure and HLA in healthy donors. CDR3 size: 13 residues. Trimming left V 8 bases short and J 11 bases short, with 19 bases between. Per the germline V gene, CDR1 is MNHEY and CDR2 is SMNVEV (reference sequence). A word on this clone: Its antigen remains unknown.

Points from the study as a whole: CMV serostatus alone was available as immune exposure information. When analyzed later, the rates of TCR association showed variation by HLA locus, with DRB1 the most and HLA-C the fewest. Presence/absence results assume similar sequencing depth per donor, which may not hold.

Amplification used 60 Vbeta primers and 13 Jbeta primers. Sequenced by immunoSEQ multiplex PCR; TCRdb stores in-frame clones only, minus some. The sample includes more than 95,000 clones, approximately 80% of them seen just once. The chain is built from TRBV27 and TRBJ2-1, with a weak D call TRBD2 (6 bases). The sequence came from a woman aged 18-29 years in good health and CMV-seropositive. Sample: PBMCs. The DNA for the CDR3 is TGTGCCAGCGGTTCCCCCTACGCGGGGAAGCAGTTCTTC. Protein product: CASGSPYAGKQFF.